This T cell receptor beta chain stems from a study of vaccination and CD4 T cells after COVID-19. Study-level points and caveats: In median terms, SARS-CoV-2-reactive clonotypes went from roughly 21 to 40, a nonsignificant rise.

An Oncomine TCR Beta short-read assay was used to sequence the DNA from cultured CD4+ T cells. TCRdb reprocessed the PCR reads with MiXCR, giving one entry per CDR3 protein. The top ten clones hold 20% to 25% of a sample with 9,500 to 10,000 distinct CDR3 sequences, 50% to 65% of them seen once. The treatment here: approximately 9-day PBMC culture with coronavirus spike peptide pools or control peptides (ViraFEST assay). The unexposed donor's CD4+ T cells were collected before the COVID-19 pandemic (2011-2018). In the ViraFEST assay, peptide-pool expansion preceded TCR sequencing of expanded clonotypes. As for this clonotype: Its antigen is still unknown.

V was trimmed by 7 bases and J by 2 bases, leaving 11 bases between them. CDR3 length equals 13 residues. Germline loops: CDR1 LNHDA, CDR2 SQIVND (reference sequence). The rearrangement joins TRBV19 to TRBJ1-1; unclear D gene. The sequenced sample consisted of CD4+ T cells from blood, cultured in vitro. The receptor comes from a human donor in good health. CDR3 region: CASKETVNTEAFF. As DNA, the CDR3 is TGTGCCAGTAAAGAGACCGTTAACACTGAAGCTTTCTTT.